This TCR beta chain came from a study of blood T cell repertoires in COVID-19. As for the study in general: Some COVID-19 samples were acute and others convalescent; all came from the United States, Italy and Spain. Sources were T cells, B-cell-depleted T cells, or PBMCs; the material itself was cDNA or gDNA.

Only one count was recorded for this clone. Between the trimmed V and J ends, which lost 5 bases and 5 bases, there was a span of 10 bases. Germline V gene lookup returns CDR1 WSHSY and CDR2 SAAADI. This CDR3 spans 12 amino acids. Methods used by the authors: Reference gene primer amplification yielded estimated nucleated cell counts. Sequenced by immunoSEQ multiplex PCR; TCRdb stores in-frame clones only, minus some. V, J and clone size are taken as reported in that table, and D and trimming were inferred from the DNA itself. This sample has about 260,000 clones, with 85% to 90% found just once. The sequenced material came from peripheral blood. The TCR was taken from a human donor in a cohort sampled during active COVID-19. The chain has TRBV10-2 and TRBJ2-7; D might be TRBD2 (6 bases). This CDR3 reads CASSQTSDEQYF. CDR3 in DNA: TGCGCCAGCAGTCAGACTAGTGACGAGCAGTACTTC.